This TCR beta chain was recovered during a study of T cell responses to AZD1222 COVID-19 vaccine. TCRdb's table, derived via immunoSEQ multiplex PCR, lists solely in-frame clones and lacks some. Seen here are about 180,000 clones, about 93% observed once, and the top ten hold under 1.1%. This clone appeared once. No antigen is known for it. Study-wide findings and caveats: An increase in Spike-specific TCR breadth and depth was observed after two AZD1222 doses. Nearly half of spike-specific TCRs reportedly target variant regions that are unmutated in the B.1.351 and B.1.1.7 variants.

There are 17 residues in the CDR3. Germline-derived CDR1 and CDR2 are SNHLY and FYNNEI. V lost 2 bases, J lost 7 bases, and 14 bases stayed unmatched. This receptor was obtained from an adult who received the MenACWY meningococcal vaccine as a control. The sample here was peripheral blood, taken 28 days after the second dose of the MenACWY control vaccine. The V and J genes are TRBV2 and TRBJ1-1; 9 bases match TRBD1. The CDR3 nucleotides read TGTGCCAGCAGTGAATACGGACAGGGGAACACCCAACATGAAGCTTTCTTT. This codes for CASSEYGQGNTQHEAFF.